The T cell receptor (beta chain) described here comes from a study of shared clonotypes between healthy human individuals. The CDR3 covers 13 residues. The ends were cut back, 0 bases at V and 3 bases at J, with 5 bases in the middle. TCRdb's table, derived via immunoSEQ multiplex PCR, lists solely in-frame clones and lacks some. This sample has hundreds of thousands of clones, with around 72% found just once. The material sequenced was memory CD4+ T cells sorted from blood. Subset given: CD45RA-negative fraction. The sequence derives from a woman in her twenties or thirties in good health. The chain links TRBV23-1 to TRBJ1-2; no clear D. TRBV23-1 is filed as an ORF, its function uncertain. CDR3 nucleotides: TGCGCCAGCAGTCAATCGCCCGACTATGGCTACACCTTC. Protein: CASSQSPDYGYTF.